The 6 T cell receptor beta chains listed next were all sequenced from one sample in a study of cytomegalovirus exposure and HLA in healthy donors. Using immunoSEQ multiplex PCR, the repertoire was profiled, and TCRdb retains in-frame clones only, with some absent. The table records fewer than 200,000 clones, 85% to 90% of them present only once. Sequences were obtained from PBMCs. The receptor set was obtained from a woman in her thirties in good health and CMV-seronegative.

This clone has a single count. The J gene is TRBJ2-4, the V gene TRBV5-6; a possible D gene is TRBD1 (5 bases). V gave up 4 bases and J gave up 5 bases, with 13 bases separating them. CDR3 size: 14 residues. Germline V gene lookup returns CDR1 SGHDT and CDR2 YYEEEE. This CDR3 is CASSAYRSQNIQYF. CDR3 sequence (DNA): TGTGCCAGCAGCGCATACAGGAGTCAAAACATTCAGTACTTC.

The CDR3 region has the DNA TGTGCCAGCAGTGATCCGAGACAGGGGGCCACTGAAGCTTTCTTT. Encoded protein: CASSDPRQGATEAFF. The chain recombines TRBV6-1 with TRBJ1-1; 10 positions agree with TRBD1. The germline V gene encodes CDR1 MNHNS and CDR2 SASEGT. Losses at the gene ends were 3 bases for V and 4 bases for J; bases not matched to a gene: 5. The CDR3 length is 15 residues.

The rearrangement joins TRBV28 to TRBJ2-5, with TRBD2 matching over 7 bases. This CDR3 region has 15 residues. The junction had 10 bases not matched to a gene; V was cut back by 4 bases and J by 5 bases. CDR1 is MDHEN, CDR2 SYDVKM, per germline. The CDR3 bases are TGTGCCAGCAGTTCGGGGCGGGAGATGTGGGAGACCCAGTACTTC. Translated: CASSSGREMWETQYF.

The genes are TRBV27 and TRBJ1-5, with 7 positions matching TRBD1. Unmatched junction bases numbered 6, after V lost 10 bases and J lost 0 bases. Germline values: CDR1 MNHEY, CDR2 SMNVEV (reference sequence). The CDR3 runs 14 residues. CDR3 sequence (DNA): TGTGCCACCGGGACAGTTAATAGCAATCAGCCCCAGCATTTT. Translating it yields CATGTVNSNQPQHF.

This sequence joins TRBV7-8 and TRBJ1-6; no reliable D call. The CDR3 contains 11 residues. Trimming removed 3 bases from V and 10 bases from J, with 4 bases in between. Germline CDR1 and CDR2: SGHVS and FQNEAQ. This chain's CDR3 is CASSFRSPLHF. The CDR3 DNA reads as TGTGCCAGCAGCTTTCGGTCACCCCTCCACTTT.

The CDR3 here is CASRETDTDTQYF. Here the CDR3 DNA reads TGCGCCAGCAGGGAGACAGATACTGATACGCAGTATTTT. The chain combines TRBV5-1 with TRBJ2-3; tentatively, D is TRBD1 (5 bases). The ends were cut back, 5 bases at V and 6 bases at J, with 13 bases in the middle. Germline lookup yields CDR1 SGHRS and CDR2 YFSETQ. This CDR3 has 13 residues.